The table lists the clone carrying this T cell receptor (beta chain) with many counts. Its antigen remains unidentified. The record originates from a study of spatial heterogeneity in lung cancer. Overall study: The roughly 79 donors had untreated early-stage non-small cell lung cancer. Beta-chain sequences were consistently detected more often than alpha-chain sequences.

The CDR3 length is 16 residues. CDR1 and CDR2 (germline): SGHNT, YYREEE (reference sequence). V dropped 3 bases and J dropped 1 base, with 16 bases sitting between them. Indicated time point: blood at routine non-recurrence follow-up after resection. Whole RNA came from tumor, nontumor lung or frozen PBMC and was sequenced without being sorted. Every TCR cDNA molecule carried a tag that served as a unique molecular identifier. TCRdb re-analysed the 5' RACE reads in MiXCR, keeping a single row per CDR3 protein. The profile shows 51,000 or so distinct CDR3 sequences, roughly 7% of them singletons. Study results and limitations: At resection, ubiquitous expanded tumor TCRs appeared in blood more than at follow-up.

The source is a female donor with early-stage non-small cell lung cancer. This chain joins TRBV5-4 and TRBJ1-2, with unresolved D. Source: PBMCs, taken at follow-up. The CDR3 DNA is TGTGCCAGCAGCTCCGGACTCCTATCGTTTAACTATGGCTACACCTTC. It is translated as CASSSGLLSFNYGYTF. The whole variable domain, remainder taken from reference TRBV5-4 and TRBJ1-2, is ETGVTQSPTHLIKTRGQQVTLRCSSQSGHNTVSWYQQALGQGPQFIFQYYREEENGRGNFPPRFSGLQFPNYSSELNVNALELDDSALYLCASSSGLLSFNYGYTFGSGTRLTVV.